The rows below give T cell receptor beta chains drawn from one sample of a study of blood T cell repertoires in COVID-19. TCRdb keeps only in-frame clones here, not all; method: immunoSEQ multiplex PCR. Altogether about 300,000 clones are present, around 84% being singletons, with the ten largest covering about 4%. Sample: PBMCs or T cells enriched from blood (not recorded which). These receptor sequences come from a man between 25 and 39 years old who had recovered from COVID-19. Each CDR3 is given with its conserved first and last residue. Each record gives: clone size, J gene, D gene, V gene, CDR3 length, CDR3 protein, CDR3 DNA. The D gene is left open where the match is weak. Clone size is stated in some rows and not others, as once, few, many or a class when expanded.

>-|TRBJ1-4|TRBD1|TRBV11-3|17
CASSKFVGGAANEKLFF
TGTGCCAGCAGCAAATTCGTAGGGGGCGCCGCTAATGAAAAACTGTTTTTT
>-|TRBJ2-7|-|TRBV6-1|14
CASSEIGSSYEQYF
TGTGCCAGCAGTGAAATCGGGAGTAGTTACGAGCAGTACTTC
>-|TRBJ1-2|-|TRBV5-1|14
CASGEGGAVNGYTF
TGCGCCAGCGGGGAGGGGGGCGCAGTGAATGGCTACACCTTC
>-|TRBJ1-5|-|TRBV30|15
CAWGGSVTGDQPQHF
TGTGCCTGGGGAGGGTCGGTCACGGGAGATCAGCCCCAGCATTTT
>-|TRBJ1-1|-|TRBV28|13
CASRGVQNTEAFF
TGTGCCAGCAGAGGGGTTCAGAACACTGAAGCTTTCTTT
>few|TRBJ2-5|-|TRBV4-1|14
CASSPYFSSETQYF
TGCGCCAGCAGCCCCTATTTCTCTTCAGAGACCCAGTACTTC
>-|TRBJ1-5|-|TRBV12-3/TRBV12-4|13
CASSTYTGQPQHF
TGTGCCAGCAGTACCTACACGGGACAGCCCCAGCATTTT
>-|TRBJ2-1|-|TRBV18|15
CASSAGLSDYNEQFF
TGTGCCAGCTCCGCGGGACTGAGTGACTACAATGAGCAGTTCTTC
>-|TRBJ2-2|-|TRBV19|12
CASSIAGRELFF
TGTGCCAGTAGTATAGCAGGGAGGGAGCTGTTTTTT
>-|TRBJ1-4|-|TRBV18|13
CASSSTTNEKLFF
TGTGCCAGCTCATCAACAACTAATGAAAAACTGTTTTTT
>-|TRBJ2-4|TRBD1|TRBV12-3/TRBV12-4|11
CASSRGQALHF
TGTGCCAGCAGTAGGGGACAGGCTCTTCACTTC
>once|TRBJ2-5|-|TRBV21-1|14
CASSKAGGPETQYF
TGTGCCAGCAGCAAAGCGGGGGGGCCAGAGACCCAGTACTTC
>-|TRBJ1-4|-|TRBV7-6|14
CASSLRGSREKLFF
TGTGCCAGCAGCTTAAGGGGGTCGCGTGAAAAACTGTTTTTT
>-|TRBJ2-3|TRBD2|TRBV5-1|16
CASSWGLAAFTDTQYF
TGCGCCAGCAGCTGGGGACTAGCGGCTTTCACAGATACGCAGTATTTT
>-|TRBJ2-7|-|TRBV10-1|12
CASSAVSYEQYF
TGCGCCAGCAGTGCGGTCTCCTACGAGCAGTACTTC
>-|TRBJ2-7|TRBD1|TRBV7-6|14
CASSRDRGPYEQYF
TGTGCCAGCAGCCGGGACAGGGGTCCCTACGAGCAGTACTTC
>-|TRBJ2-5|-|TRBV14|16
CASSQEQADYQETQYF
TGTGCCAGCAGCCAAGAACAGGCCGACTACCAAGAGACCCAGTACTTC
>-|TRBJ1-4|-|TRBV6-1|18
CASSEVRGSVRENEKLFF
TGTGCCAGCAGTGAAGTGAGGGGGTCGGTGAGGGAGAATGAAAAACTGTTTTTT
>few|TRBJ1-3|-|TRBV29-1|11
CSVTFGNTIYF
TGCAGCGTCACTTTCGGAAACACCATATATTTT
>-|TRBJ2-7|-|TRBV5-8|13
CASSLAGRYEQYF
TGTGCCAGCAGCTTGGCAGGGAGGTACGAGCAGTACTTC
>-|TRBJ2-7|TRBD1|TRBV18|13
CASSPSGTALQYF
TGTGCCAGCTCACCTTCCGGGACAGCCTTACAGTACTTC
>-|TRBJ2-1|TRBD2|TRBV10-1|12
CASSASGGAAFF
TGCGCCAGCAGCGCTAGCGGGGGGGCCGCGTTCTTC
>-|TRBJ2-2|TRBD1|TRBV24-1|17
CATSVRDRGDGTGELFF
TGTGCCACCAGTGTCCGGGACAGGGGCGATGGAACCGGGGAGCTGTTTTTT
>-|TRBJ2-4|-|TRBV6-1|16
CASSELGSLAKNIQYF
TGTGCCAGCAGTGAATTGGGGAGTTTAGCCAAAAACATTCAGTACTTC
>-|TRBJ2-1|-|TRBV6-5|11
CASSHNNEQFF
TGTGCCAGCAGCCACAACAATGAGCAGTTCTTC
>-|TRBJ1-1|TRBD1|TRBV5-1|14
CASSSGQGNTEAFF
TGCGCCAGCAGCTCGGGACAGGGGAACACTGAAGCTTTCTTT
>-|TRBJ2-3|-|TRBV21-1|18
CASSKAKERGARSDTQYF
TGTGCCAGCAGCAAGGCTAAGGAGCGGGGGGCGCGATCAGATACGCAGTATTTT
>-|TRBJ1-1|-|TRBV7-2|15
CATTHPRQWNTEAFF
TGTGCCACCACACACCCCAGGCAATGGAACACTGAAGCTTTCTTT
>few|TRBJ1-5|TRBD1|TRBV19|13
CASSGTGWEPQHF
TGTGCCAGTTCCGGGACAGGGTGGGAGCCCCAGCATTTT
>-|TRBJ2-7|TRBD1|TRBV19|14
CASSIGQGRYEQYF
TGTGCCAGTAGTATAGGACAGGGGCGGTACGAGCAGTACTTC
>-|TRBJ1-1|-|TRBV12-3/TRBV12-4|13
CASVKGDPREAFF
TGTGCCAGCGTCAAGGGGGACCCCCGTGAAGCTTTCTTT
>-|TRBJ1-5|-|TRBV19|16
CASSIEGAHSNQPQHF
TGTGCCAGTAGTATAGAAGGGGCCCATAGCAATCAGCCCCAGCATTTT